The sample holds a few counts of the clone carrying this TCR beta chain. Antigen unknown. Indicated time point: pre-sensitization, week 0. The treatment is: therapeutic diphenylcyclopropenone sensitization with weekly scalp DPC. Whole blood that had not been fractionated was the source of extracted total RNA. TCRdb called the RACE reads again in MiXCR, with one record for every CDR3 protein. There are some 49,000 distinct CDR3 sequences in the sample; roughly 10% occur only once, and roughly 10% lies in the top ten. These data are taken from a study of human T cells and chemical hapten exposure. Study-wide results and caveats: Donors' alopecia may make their immune response differ from healthy people's.

Sequences were derived from whole blood, sampled in connection with sensitization to the hapten diphenylcyclopropenone (DPC). The TCR sequence derives from a woman in her thirties with alopecia areata. Some clones in this sample may be carry-over from other donors' samples.

CDR3 sequence reads: CASSLLRMTGDQFF. The CDR3 nucleotides read TGTGCCAGCAGCCTATTACGGATGACGGGGGATCAGTTCTTC. The chain joins TRBV14 to TRBJ2-1; tentatively, D is TRBD2 (6 bases). The ends were cut back, 4 bases at V and 13 bases at J, with 20 bases in the middle. The germline CDR1 and CDR2 sequences are SGHDN and FVKESK. This CDR3 spans 14 amino acids. The full variable domain, its missing parts supplied by reference TRBV14 and TRBJ2-1, is EAGVTQFPSHSVIEKGQTVTLRCDPISGHDNLYWYRRVMGKEIKFLLHFVKESKQDESGMPNNRFLAERTGGTYSTLKVQPAELEDSGVYFCASSLLRMTGDQFFGPGTRLTVL.